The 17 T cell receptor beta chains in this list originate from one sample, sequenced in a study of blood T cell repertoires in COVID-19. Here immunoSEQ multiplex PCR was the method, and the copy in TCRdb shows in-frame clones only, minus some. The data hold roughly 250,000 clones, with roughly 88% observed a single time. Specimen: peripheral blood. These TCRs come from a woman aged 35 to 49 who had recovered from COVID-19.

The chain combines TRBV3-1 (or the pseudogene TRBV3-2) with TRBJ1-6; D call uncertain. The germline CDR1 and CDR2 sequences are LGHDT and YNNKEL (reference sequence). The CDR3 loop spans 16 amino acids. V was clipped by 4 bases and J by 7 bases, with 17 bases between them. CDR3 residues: CASSLNPERMNSPLHF. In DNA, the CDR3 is TGTGCCAGCAGCCTTAACCCGGAGAGGATGAATTCACCCCTCCACTTT.

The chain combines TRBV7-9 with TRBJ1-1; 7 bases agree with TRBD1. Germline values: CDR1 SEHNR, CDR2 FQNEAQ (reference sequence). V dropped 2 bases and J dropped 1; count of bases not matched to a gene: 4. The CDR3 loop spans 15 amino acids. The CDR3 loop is CASSLQTGPNTEAFF. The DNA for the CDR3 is TGTGCCAGCAGCTTACAGACAGGGCCGAACACTGAAGCTTTCTTT.

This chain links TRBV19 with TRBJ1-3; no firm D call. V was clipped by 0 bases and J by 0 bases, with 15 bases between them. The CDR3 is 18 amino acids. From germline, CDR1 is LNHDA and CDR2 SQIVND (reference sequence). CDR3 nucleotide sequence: TGTGCCAGTAGTATAGACCACCCTTTGGGCTACTCTGGAAACACCATATATTTT. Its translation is CASSIDHPLGYSGNTIYF.

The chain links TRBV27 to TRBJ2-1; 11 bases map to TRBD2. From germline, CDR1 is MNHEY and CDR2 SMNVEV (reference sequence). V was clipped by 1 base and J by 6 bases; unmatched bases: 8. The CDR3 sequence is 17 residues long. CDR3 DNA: TGTGCCAGCAGTTTATTCCCAACTAGCGGGAGCGGCAATGAGCAGTTCTTC. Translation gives CASSLFPTSGSGNEQFF.

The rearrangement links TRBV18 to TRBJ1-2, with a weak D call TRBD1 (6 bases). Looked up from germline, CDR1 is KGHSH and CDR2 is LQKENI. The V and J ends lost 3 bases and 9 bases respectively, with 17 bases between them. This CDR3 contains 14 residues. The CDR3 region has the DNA TGTGCCAGCTCACCCCAATCAGGGGCGTATAGCTACACCTTC. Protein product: CASSPQSGAYSYTF.

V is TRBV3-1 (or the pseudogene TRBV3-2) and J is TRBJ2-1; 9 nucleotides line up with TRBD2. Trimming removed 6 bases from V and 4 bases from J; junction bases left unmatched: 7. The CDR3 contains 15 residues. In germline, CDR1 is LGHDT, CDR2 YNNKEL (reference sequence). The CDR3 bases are TGTGCCAGCAGGCGATCTAGCGGGGCTTACAATGAGCAGTTCTTC. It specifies CASRRSSGAYNEQFF.

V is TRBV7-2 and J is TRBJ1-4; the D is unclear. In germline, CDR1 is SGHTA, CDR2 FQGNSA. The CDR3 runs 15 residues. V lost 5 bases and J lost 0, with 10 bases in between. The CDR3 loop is CASSRSLATNEKLFF. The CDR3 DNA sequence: TGTGCCAGCAGCCGTTCACTTGCAACTAATGAAAAACTGTTTTTT. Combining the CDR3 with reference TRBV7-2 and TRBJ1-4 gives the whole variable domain GAGVSQSPSNKVTEKGKDVELRCDPISGHTALYWYRQSLGQGLEFLIYFQGNSAPDKSGLPSDRFSAERTGGSVSTLTIQRTQQEDSAVYLCASSRSLATNEKLFFGSGTQLSVL.

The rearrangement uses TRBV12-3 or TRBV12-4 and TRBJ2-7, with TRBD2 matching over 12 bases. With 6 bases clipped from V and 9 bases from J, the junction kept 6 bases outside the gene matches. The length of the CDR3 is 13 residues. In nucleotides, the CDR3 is TGTGCCAGCAGCCCACTAGCGGGGGGCGGGCAGTACTTC. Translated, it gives CASSPLAGGGQYF.

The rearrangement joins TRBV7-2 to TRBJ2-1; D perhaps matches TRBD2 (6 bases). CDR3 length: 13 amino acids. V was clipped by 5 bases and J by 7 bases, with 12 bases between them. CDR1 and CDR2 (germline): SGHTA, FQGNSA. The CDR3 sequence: CASSETSINEQFF. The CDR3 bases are TGTGCCAGCAGCGAGACTAGTATTAATGAGCAGTTCTTC.

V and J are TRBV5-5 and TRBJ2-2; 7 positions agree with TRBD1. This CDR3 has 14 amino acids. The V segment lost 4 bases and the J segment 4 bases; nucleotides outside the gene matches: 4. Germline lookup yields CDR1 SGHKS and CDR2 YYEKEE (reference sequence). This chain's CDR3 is CASSRDRPTGELFF. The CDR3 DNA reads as TGTGCCAGCAGCCGGGACAGACCCACCGGGGAGCTGTTTTTT.

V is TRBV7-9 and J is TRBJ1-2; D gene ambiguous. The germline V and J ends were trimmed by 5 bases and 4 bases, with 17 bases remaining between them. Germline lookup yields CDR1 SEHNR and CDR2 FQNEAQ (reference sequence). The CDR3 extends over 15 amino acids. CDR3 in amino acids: CASSPDGLGSYGYTF. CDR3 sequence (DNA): TGTGCCAGCAGCCCCGACGGACTGGGAAGCTATGGCTACACCTTC.

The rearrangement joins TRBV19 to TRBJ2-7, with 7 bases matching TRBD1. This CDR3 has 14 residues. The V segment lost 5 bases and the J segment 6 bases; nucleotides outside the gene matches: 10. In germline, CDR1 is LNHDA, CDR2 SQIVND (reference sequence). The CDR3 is CASSSRQGPFEQYF. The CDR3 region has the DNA TGTGCCAGTAGTTCTAGACAGGGCCCCTTCGAGCAGTACTTC.

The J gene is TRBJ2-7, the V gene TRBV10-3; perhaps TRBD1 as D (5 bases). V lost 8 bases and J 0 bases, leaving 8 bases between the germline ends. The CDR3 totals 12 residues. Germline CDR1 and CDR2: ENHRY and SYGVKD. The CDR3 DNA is TGTGCCATCGGAAGGGGCTCCTACGAGCAGTACTTC. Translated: CAIGRGSYEQYF.

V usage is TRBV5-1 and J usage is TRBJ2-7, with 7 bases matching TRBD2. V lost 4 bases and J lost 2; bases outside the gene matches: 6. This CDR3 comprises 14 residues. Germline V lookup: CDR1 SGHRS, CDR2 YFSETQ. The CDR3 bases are TGCGCCAGCAGCCGGGGGGAAATCCCCTACGAGCAGTACTTC. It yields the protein CASSRGEIPYEQYF.

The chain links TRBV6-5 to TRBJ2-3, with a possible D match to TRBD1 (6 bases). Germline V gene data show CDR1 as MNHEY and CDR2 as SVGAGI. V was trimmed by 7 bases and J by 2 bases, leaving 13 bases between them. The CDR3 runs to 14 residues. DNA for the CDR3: TGTGCCAGCAACCGGGACATACTCACAGATACGCAGTATTTT. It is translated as CASNRDILTDTQYF.

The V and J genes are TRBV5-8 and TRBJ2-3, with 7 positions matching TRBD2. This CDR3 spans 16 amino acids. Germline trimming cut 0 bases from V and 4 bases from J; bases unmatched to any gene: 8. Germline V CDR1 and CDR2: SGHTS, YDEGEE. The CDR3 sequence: CASSLAETSSSDTQYF. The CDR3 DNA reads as TGTGCCAGCAGCTTGGCCGAGACTAGCTCCTCAGATACGCAGTATTTT.

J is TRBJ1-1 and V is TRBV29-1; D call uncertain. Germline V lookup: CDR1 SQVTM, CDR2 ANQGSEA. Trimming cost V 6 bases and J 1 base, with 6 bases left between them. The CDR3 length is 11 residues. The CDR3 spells CSVSGNTEAFF. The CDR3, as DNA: TGCAGCGTCTCCGGGAACACTGAAGCTTTCTTT.